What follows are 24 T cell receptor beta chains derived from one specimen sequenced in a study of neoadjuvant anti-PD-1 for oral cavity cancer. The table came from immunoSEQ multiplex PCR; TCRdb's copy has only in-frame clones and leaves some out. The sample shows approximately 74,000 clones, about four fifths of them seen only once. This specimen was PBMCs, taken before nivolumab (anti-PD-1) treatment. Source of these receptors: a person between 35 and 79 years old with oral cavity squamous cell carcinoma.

CDR3 nucleotide sequence: TGTGCCAGCAAAGGGCGGATGGAGAATGAAAAACTGTTTTTT. It yields the protein CASKGRMENEKLFF. The chain has TRBV27 and TRBJ1-4, with D unresolved. V lost 7 bases, J lost 5 bases, and 14 bases lay in between. Germline lookup yields CDR1 MNHEY and CDR2 SMNVEV (reference sequence). The CDR3 sequence is 14 residues long.

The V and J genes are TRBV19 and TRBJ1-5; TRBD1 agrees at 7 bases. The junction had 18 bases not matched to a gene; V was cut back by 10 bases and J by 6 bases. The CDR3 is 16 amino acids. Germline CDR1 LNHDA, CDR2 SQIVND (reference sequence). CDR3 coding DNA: TGTGCCACTGGCCGGGACAGCTCTACGGTCGGTCAGCCCCAGCATTTT. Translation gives CATGRDSSTVGQPQHF. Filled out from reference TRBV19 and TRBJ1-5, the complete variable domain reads DGGITQSPKYLFRKEGQNVTLSCEQNLNHDAMYWYRQDPGQGLRLIYYSQIVNDFQKGDIAEGYSVSREKKESFPLTVTSAQKNPTAFYLCATGRDSSTVGQPQHFGDGTRLSIL.

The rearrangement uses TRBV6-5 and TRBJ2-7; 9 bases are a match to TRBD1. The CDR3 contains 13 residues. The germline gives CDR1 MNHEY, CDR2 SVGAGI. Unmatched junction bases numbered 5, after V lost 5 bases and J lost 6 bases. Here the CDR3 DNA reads TGTGCCAGCAGTGCGACAGGGGGAGGCGAGCAGTACTTC. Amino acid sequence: CASSATGGGEQYF.

CDR3 protein: CASSFLRSTSGTYNEQFF. The DNA for the CDR3 is TGTGCCAGCAGTTTCCTACGATCGACTAGCGGGACCTACAATGAGCAGTTCTTC. This chain connects TRBV27 to TRBJ2-1, with 11 bases that match TRBD2. The CDR3 consists of 18 residues. V shed 3 bases and J 2 bases; nucleotides not matched to a gene: 9. Germline V gene sequence: CDR1 MNHEY, CDR2 SMNVEV (reference sequence).

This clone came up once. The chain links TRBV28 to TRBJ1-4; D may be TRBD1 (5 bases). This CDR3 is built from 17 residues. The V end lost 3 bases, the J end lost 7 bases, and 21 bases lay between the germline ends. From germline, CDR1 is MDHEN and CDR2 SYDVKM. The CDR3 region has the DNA TGTGCCAGCAGTTTGCTAGGAATAGACAGATTCTTTGAAAAACTGTTTTTT. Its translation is CASSLLGIDRFFEKLFF. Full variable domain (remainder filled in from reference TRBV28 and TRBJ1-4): DVKVTQSSRYLVKRTGEKVFLECVQDMDHENMFWYRQDPGLGLRLIYFSYDVKMKEKGDIPEGYSVSREKKERFSLILESASTNQTSMYLCASSLLGIDRFFEKLFFGSGTQLSVL.

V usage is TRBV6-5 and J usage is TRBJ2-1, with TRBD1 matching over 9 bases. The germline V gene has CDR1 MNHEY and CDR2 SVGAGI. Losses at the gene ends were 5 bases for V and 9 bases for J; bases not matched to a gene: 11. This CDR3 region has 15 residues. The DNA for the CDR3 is TGTGCCAGCAGTCCTCCCGGGACAGGGAACCTTGAGCAGTTCTTC. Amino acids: CASSPPGTGNLEQFF.

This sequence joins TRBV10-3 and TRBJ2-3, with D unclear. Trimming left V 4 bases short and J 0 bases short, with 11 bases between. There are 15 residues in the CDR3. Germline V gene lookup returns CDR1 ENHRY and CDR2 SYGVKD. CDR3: CAISVAGTSTDTQYF. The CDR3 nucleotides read TGTGCCATCAGTGTGGCTGGAACTAGCACAGATACGCAGTATTTT.

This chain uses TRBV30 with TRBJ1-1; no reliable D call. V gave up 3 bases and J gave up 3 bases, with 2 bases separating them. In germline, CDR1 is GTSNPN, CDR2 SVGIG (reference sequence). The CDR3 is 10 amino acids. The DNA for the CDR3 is TGTGCCTGGAGCCACACTGAAGCTTTCTTT. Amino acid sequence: CAWSHTEAFF.

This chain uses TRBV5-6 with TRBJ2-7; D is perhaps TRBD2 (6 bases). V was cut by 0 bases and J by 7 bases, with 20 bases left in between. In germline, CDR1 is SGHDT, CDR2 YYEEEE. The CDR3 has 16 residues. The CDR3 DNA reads TGTGCCAGCAGCTTGGACGGAGGGCTGACAGCACGAGAGCAGTACTTC. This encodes CASSLDGGLTAREQYF.

This chain's CDR3 is CSATRDHRYNEQFF. Written as DNA, the CDR3 is TGCAGCGCAACCCGGGACCACCGATACAATGAGCAGTTCTTC. This chain uses TRBV29-1 with TRBJ2-1; D may correspond to TRBD1 or TRBD2 (5 bases each). The CDR3 length is 14 residues. V shed 7 bases and J shed 4 bases, with 17 bases lying between them. Looked up from germline, CDR1 is SQVTM and CDR2 is ANQGSEA.

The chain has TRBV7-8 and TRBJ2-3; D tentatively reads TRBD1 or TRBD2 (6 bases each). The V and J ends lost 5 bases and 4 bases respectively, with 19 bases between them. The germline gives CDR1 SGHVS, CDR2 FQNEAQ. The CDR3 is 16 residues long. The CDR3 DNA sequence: TGTGCCAGCAGCCTCGTCAGGGGAAGGGAGGCAGATACGCAGTATTTT. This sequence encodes CASSLVRGREADTQYF. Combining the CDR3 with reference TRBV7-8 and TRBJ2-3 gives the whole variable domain GAGVSQSPRYKVAKRGQDVALRCDPISGHVSLFWYQQALGQGPEFLTYFQNEAQLDKSGLPSDRFFAERPEGSVSTLKIQRTQQEDSAVYLCASSLVRGREADTQYFGPGTRLTVL.

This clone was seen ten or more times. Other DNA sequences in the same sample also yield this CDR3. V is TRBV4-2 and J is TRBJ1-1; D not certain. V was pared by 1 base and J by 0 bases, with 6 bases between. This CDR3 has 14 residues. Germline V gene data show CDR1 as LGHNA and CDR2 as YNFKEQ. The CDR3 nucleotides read TGTGCCAGCAGCCAAGGTGAGGTGAACACTGAAGCTTTCTTT. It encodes CASSQGEVNTEAFF.

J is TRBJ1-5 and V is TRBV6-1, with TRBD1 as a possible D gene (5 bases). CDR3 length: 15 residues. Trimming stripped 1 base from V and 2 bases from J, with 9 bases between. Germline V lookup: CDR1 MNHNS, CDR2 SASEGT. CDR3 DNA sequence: TGTGCCAGCAGTGAAGGGGTGGGGGGCAATCAGCCCCAGCATTTT. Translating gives CASSEGVGGNQPQHF.

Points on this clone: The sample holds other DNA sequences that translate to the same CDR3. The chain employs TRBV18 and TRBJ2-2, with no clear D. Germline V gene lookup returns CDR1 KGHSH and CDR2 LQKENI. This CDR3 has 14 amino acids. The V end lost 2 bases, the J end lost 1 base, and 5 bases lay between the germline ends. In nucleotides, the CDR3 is TGTGCCAGCTCACCAAGGCTGAACACCGGGGAGCTGTTTTTT. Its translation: CASSPRLNTGELFF.

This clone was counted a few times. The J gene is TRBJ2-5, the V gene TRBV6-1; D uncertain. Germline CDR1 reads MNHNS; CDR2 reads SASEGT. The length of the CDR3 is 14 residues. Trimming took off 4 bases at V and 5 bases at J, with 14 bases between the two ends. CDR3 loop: CASSGNRAGETQYF. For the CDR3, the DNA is TGTGCCAGCAGTGGCAATCGGGCTGGGGAGACCCAGTACTTC.

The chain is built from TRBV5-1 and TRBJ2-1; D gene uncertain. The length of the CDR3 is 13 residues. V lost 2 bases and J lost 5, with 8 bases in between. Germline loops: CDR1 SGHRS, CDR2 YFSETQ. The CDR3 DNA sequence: TGCGCCAGCAGCTTCACGGCCAACAATGAGCAGTTCTTC. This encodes CASSFTANNEQFF.

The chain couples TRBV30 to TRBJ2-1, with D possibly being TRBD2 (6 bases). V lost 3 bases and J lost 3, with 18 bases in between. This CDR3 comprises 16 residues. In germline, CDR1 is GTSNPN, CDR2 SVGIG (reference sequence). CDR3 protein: CAWSPSRDWNYNEQFF. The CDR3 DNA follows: TGTGCCTGGAGCCCTAGCCGGGACTGGAACTACAATGAGCAGTTCTTC.

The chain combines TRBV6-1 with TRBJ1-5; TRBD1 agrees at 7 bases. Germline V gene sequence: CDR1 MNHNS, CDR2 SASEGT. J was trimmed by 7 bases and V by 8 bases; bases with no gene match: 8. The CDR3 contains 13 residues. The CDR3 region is CASQGVGGQPQHF. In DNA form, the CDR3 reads TGTGCCAGCCAGGGGGTTGGAGGACAGCCCCAGCATTTT.

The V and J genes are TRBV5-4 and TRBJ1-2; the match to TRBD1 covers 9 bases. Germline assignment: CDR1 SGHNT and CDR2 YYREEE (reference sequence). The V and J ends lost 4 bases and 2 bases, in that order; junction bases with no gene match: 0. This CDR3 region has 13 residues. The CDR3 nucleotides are TGTGCCAGCAGCGGACAGGGGAACTATGGCTACACCTTC. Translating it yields CASSGQGNYGYTF.

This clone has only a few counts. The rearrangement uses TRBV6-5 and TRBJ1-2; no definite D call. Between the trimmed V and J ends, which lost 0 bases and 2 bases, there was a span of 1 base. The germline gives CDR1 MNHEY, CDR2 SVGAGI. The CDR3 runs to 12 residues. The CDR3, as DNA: TGTGCCAGCAGTTACTCGAACTATGGCTACACCTTC. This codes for CASSYSNYGYTF.

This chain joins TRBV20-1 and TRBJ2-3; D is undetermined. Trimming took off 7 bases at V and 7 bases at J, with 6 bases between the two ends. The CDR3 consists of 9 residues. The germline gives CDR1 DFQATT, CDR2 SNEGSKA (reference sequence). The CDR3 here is CSVRYTQYF. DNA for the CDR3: TGCAGTGTAAGGTATACGCAGTATTTT.

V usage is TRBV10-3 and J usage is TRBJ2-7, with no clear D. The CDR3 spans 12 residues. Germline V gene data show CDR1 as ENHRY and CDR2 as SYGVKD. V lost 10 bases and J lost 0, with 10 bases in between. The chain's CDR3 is CATRESSYEQYF. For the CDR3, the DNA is TGTGCCACCCGCGAGAGCTCCTACGAGCAGTACTTC.

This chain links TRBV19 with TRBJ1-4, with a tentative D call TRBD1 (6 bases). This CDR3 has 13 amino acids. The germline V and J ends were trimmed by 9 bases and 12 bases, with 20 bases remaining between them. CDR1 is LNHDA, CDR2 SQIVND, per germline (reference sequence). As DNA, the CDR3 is TGTGCCAGCTCTGACCAGGGGATGAATGAACTGTTTTTT. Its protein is CASSDQGMNELFF.

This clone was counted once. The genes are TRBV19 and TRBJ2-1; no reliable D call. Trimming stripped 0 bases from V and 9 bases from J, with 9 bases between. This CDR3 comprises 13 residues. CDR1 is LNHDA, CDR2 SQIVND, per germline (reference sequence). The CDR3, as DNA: TGTGCCAGTAGTATAGAACCAACAAGTGAGCAGTTCTTC. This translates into CASSIEPTSEQFF.